This TCR beta chain is from a study of shared clonotypes between healthy human individuals. The CDR3 is 18 amino acids. Germline lookup yields CDR1 SGDLS and CDR2 YYNGEE. With 3 bases removed from V and 0 bases from J, the gap between germline ends came to 16 bases. Data came from immunoSEQ multiplex PCR; TCRdb stores just in-frame clones and leaves some out. This sample has under 550,000 clones, with almost 97% found just once. The sequence was obtained from a woman in her 30s in good health. The chain couples TRBV9 to TRBJ2-6; TRBD1 is a possible D gene (6 bases). Material for sequencing was naive CD4+ T cells sorted from blood. Subset: CD45RA+ positively selected. The CDR3 reads CASSGGTLPSSGANVLTF. For the CDR3, the DNA is TGTGCCAGCAGCGGGGGGACACTACCGAGCTCTGGGGCCAACGTCCTGACTTTC.